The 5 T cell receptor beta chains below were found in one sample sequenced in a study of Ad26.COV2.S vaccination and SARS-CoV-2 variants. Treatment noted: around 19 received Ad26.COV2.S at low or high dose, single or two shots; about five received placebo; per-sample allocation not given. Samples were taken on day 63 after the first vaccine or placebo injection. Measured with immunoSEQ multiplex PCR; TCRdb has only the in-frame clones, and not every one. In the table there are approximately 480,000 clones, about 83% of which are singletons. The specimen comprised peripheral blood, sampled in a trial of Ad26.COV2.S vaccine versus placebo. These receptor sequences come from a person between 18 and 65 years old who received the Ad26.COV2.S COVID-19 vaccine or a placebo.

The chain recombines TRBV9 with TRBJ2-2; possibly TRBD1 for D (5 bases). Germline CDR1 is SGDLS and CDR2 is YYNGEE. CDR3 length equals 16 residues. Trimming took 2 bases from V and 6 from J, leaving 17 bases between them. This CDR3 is CASSVSWDLGAGELFF. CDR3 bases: TGTGCCAGCAGCGTTTCGTGGGATTTAGGGGCCGGGGAGCTGTTTTTT.

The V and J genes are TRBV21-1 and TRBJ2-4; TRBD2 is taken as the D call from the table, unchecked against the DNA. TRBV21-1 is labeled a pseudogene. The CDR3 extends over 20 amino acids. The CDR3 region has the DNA TGTGCCAGCAGCGACCGAAGACTAGCGGGAGGGCCCTTTTCCAAAAACATTCAGTACTTC. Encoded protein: CASSDRRLAGGPFSKNIQYF.

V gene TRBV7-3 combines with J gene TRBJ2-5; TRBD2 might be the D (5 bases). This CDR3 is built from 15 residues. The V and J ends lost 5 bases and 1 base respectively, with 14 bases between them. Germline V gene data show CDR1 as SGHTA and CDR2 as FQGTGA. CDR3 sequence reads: CASSQLGSPQETQYF. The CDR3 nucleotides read TGTGCCAGCAGCCAACTGGGGAGTCCCCAAGAGACCCAGTACTTC.

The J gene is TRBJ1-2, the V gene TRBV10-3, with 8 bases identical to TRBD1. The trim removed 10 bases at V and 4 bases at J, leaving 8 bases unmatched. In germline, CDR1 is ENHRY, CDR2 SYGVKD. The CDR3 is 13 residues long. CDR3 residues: CATTTGDSYGYTF. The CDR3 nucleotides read TGTGCCACCACGACAGGGGATAGCTATGGCTACACCTTC.

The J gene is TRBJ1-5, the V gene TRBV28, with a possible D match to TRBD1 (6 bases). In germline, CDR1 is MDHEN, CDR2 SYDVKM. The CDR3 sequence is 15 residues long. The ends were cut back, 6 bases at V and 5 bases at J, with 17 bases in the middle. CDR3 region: CASRPDRGPYQPQHF. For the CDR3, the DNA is TGTGCCAGCAGACCGGACAGAGGTCCATATCAGCCCCAGCATTTT. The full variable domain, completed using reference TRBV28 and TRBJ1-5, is DVKVTQSSRYLVKRTGEKVFLECVQDMDHENMFWYRQDPGLGLRLIYFSYDVKMKEKGDIPEGYSVSREKKERFSLILESASTNQTSMYLCASRPDRGPYQPQHFGDGTRLSIL.